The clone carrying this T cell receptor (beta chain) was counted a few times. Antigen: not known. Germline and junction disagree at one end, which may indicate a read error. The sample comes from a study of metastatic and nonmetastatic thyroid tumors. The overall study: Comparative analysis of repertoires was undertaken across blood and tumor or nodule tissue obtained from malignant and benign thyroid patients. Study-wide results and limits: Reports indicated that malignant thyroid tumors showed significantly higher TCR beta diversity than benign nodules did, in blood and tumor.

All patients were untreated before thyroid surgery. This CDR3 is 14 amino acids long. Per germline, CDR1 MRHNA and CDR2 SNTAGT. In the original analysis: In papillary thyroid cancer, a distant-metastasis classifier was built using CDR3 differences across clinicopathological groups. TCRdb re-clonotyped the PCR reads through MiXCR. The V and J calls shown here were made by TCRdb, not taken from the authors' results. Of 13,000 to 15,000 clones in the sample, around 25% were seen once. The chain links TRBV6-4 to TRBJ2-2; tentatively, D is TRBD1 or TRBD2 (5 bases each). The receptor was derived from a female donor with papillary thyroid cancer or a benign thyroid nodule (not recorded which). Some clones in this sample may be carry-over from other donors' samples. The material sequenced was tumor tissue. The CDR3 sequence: CASGAGSGTGELFF. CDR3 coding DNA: TGTGCCAGCGGGGCCGGGTCGGGGACCGGTGAGCTGTTTTTT.